Sequencing of this T cell receptor beta chain was carried out in a study of T cell responses to AZD1222 COVID-19 vaccine. General study results and limits: Donors, mostly white British, included more females; clonal diversity was possibly underestimated. The peak T cell response came first, and repertoires were sampled only after it. The span of vaccine-associated CD4 TCRs extended across spike, with dominance at 160-218 and 743-854. Close to half of all spike-specific TCRs reportedly target regions of the variants that are unmutated.

Clones were read by immunoSEQ multiplex PCR, and TCRdb kept only the in-frame ones, dropping some. This sample has 120,000 or so clones; over 80% occur once, and the top ten carry 11% to 15%. In the case of this clone: Its specificity is not known.

Trimming pared 4 bases from V and 0 bases from J, leaving 15 bases between. The CDR3 is made up of 16 amino acids. Germline values: CDR1 SGHDN, CDR2 FVKESK. The chain uses TRBV14 and TRBJ1-1; maybe TRBD1 (6 bases). Here the sequenced sample was peripheral blood, taken on day 0 of AZD1222 vaccination. This sequence was found in an adult in good health. CDR3: CASSPHEGTMNTEAFF. In DNA form, the CDR3 reads TGTGCCAGCAGCCCCCATGAGGGGACAATGAACACTGAAGCTTTCTTT.